The clone carrying this TCR beta chain was found once. The sample is drawn from a study of identifying expanded T cells in peripheral blood. Libraries were prepared by immunoSEQ multiplex PCR; TCRdb keeps only in-frame clonotypes and omits some of them. This sample has about 130,000 clones, with 86% found just once. The CDR3 is 14 amino acids. This chain joins TRBV21-1 and TRBJ2-7; the table's D call, TRBD1, has no DNA check behind it. TRBV21-1 is an annotated pseudogene. Sequencing was carried out using blood. The sequence came from a person aged 18-70 years in good health. DNA for the CDR3: TGTGCCAGCAGCCCTCAAAGGACAGTAAAGGAGCAGTACTTC. Translated, it gives CASSPQRTVKEQYF.